The entry below gives a single T cell receptor beta chain sequence along with its context. The germline V gene has CDR1 LNHNV and CDR2 YYDKDF (reference sequence). The CDR3 spans 12 residues. Trimming shortened V by 5 bases and J by 6 bases, and 8 bases separated the two germline ends. The sample originates from a study of blood T cell repertoires in COVID-19. Study at large: COVID-19 samples, acute and convalescent, were from the United States, Italy and Spain. Nucleic acid was either cDNA or gDNA, and it came from T cells, B-cell-depleted T cells, or PBMCs.

Authors' processing steps: Estimation of nucleated cell counts was performed using reference gene primer amplification. This table comes from immunoSEQ multiplex PCR, and its TCRdb copy is limited to in-frame clones, with some not included. V and J calls and clone size are given by that table; D and trimming were obtained from the DNA. Of 200,000 or so clones listed, approximately 85% are singletons. Sequencing was done on a sample of peripheral blood. V usage is TRBV15 and J usage is TRBJ1-5; D not certain. The clonotype originates from a human donor with active or convalescent COVID-19. The donor label of this sample is uncertain. This CDR3 reads CATSEGGQPQHF. DNA of the CDR3: TGTGCCACCAGCGAGGGAGGTCAGCCCCAGCATTTT.